Detailed here is one T cell receptor (beta chain). Antigen: not known. This entry is derived from a study of shared clonotypes between healthy human individuals. For the study at large: CD8 memory received one plate per donor, CD8 naive two, CD4 memory three and CD4 naive three. Findings of the study overall: In a few donors, approximately 5% of naive CD4 clonotypes appeared in common.

CD4+ cells were split into CD45RA+ naive and CD45RA-negative memory subsets. The repertoire was sequenced with immunoSEQ multiplex PCR; TCRdb's copy has only in-frame clones and lacks some. The table has approximately 940,000 clones, about 80% seen once. The CDR3 is 12 amino acids. Germline V gene data show CDR1 as MNHEY and CDR2 as SMNVEV (reference sequence). V lost 4 bases and J 4 bases, leaving 5 bases between the germline ends. Sequences were obtained from memory CD4+ T cells sorted from blood. The subset denotes: CD45RA-negative fraction. The sequence derives from a man between 18 and 35 years old in good health. J is TRBJ2-1 and V is TRBV27; D call uncertain. The CDR3 nucleotides read TGTGCCAGCAGTTCACAGTACAATGAGCAGTTCTTC. Translating it yields CASSSQYNEQFF.